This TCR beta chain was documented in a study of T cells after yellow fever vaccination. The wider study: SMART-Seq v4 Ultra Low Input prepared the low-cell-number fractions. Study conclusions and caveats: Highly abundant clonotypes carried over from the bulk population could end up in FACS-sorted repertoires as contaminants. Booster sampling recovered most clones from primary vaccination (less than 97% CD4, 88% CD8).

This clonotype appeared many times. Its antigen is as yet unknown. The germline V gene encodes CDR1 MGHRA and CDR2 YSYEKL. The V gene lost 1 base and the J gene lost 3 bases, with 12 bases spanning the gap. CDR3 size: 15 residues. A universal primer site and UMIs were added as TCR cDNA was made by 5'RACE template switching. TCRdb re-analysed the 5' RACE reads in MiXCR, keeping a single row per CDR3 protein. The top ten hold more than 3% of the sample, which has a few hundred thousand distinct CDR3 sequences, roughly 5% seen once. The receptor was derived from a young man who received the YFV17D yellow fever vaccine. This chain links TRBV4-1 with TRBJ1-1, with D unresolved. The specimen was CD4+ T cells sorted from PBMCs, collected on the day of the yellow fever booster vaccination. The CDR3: CASSQVGGSYTEAFF. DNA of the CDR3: TGCGCCAGCAGCCAAGTGGGAGGGTCTTACACTGAAGCTTTCTTT.